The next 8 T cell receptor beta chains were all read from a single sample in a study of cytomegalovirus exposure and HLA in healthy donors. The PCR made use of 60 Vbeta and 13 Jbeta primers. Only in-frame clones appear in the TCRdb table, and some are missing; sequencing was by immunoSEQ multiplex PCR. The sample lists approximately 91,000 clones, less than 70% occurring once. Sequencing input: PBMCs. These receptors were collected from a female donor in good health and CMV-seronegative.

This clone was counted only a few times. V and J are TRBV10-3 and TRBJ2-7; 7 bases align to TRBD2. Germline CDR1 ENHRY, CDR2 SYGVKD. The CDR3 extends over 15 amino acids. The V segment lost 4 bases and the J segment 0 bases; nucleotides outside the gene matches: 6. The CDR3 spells CAISAVLATSYEQYF. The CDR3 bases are TGTGCCATCAGTGCGGTACTAGCGACCTCCTACGAGCAGTACTTC.

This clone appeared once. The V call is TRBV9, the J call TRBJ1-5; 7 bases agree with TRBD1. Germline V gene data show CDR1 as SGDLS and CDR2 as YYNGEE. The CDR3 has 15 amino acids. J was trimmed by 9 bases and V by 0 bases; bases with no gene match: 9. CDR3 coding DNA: TGTGCCAGCAGCGTAGACGACAGGGTGATGAGGCCCCAGCATTTT. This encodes CASSVDDRVMRPQHF.

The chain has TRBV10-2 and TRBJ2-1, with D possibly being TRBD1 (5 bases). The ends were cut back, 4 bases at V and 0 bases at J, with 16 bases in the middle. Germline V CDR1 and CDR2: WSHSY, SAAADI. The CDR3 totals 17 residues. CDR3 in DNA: TGCGCCAGCAGTGTAGGGGTTCAATCCAGCTCCTACAATGAGCAGTTCTTC. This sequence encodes CASSVGVQSSSYNEQFF.

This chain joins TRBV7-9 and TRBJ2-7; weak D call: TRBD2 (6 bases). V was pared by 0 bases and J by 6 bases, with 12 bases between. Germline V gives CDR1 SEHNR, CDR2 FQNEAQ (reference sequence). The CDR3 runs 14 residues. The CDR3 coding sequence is TGTGCCAGCAGCTTAGCGGGAGGTAGTCGCGAGCAGTACTTC. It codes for CASSLAGGSREQYF.

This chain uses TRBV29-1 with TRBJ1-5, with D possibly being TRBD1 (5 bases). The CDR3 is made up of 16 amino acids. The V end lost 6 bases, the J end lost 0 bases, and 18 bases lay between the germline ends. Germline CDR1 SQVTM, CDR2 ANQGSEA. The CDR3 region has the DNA TGCAGCGTGCGGGACGGACGGCCCTATAGCAATCAGCCCCAGCATTTT. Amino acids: CSVRDGRPYSNQPQHF.

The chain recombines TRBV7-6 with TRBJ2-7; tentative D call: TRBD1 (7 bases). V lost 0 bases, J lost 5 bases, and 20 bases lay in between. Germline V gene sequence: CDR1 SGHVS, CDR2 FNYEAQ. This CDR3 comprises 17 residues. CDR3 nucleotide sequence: TGTGCCAGCAGCTTAGCATATTCTGGCAGGGGGAGGCACGAGCAGTACTTC. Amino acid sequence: CASSLAYSGRGRHEQYF. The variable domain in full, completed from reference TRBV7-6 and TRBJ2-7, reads GAGVSQSPRYKVTKRGQDVALRCDPISGHVSLYWYRQALGQGPEFLTYFNYEAQQDKSGLPNDRFSAERPEGSISTLTIQRTEQRDSAMYRCASSLAYSGRGRHEQYFGPGTRLTVT.

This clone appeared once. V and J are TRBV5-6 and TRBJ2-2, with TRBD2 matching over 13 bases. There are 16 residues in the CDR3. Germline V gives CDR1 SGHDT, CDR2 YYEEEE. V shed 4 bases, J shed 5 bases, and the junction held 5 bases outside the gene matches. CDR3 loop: CASSPLGLAGTGELFF. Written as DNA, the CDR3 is TGTGCCAGCAGCCCTTTGGGACTAGCGGGGACCGGGGAGCTGTTTTTT.

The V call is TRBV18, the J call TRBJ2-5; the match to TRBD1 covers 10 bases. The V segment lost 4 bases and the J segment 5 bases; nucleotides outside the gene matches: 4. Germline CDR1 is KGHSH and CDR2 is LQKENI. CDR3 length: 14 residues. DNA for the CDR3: TGTGCCAGCTCACGGGACAGGGGTTACGAGACCCAGTACTTC. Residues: CASSRDRGYETQYF.